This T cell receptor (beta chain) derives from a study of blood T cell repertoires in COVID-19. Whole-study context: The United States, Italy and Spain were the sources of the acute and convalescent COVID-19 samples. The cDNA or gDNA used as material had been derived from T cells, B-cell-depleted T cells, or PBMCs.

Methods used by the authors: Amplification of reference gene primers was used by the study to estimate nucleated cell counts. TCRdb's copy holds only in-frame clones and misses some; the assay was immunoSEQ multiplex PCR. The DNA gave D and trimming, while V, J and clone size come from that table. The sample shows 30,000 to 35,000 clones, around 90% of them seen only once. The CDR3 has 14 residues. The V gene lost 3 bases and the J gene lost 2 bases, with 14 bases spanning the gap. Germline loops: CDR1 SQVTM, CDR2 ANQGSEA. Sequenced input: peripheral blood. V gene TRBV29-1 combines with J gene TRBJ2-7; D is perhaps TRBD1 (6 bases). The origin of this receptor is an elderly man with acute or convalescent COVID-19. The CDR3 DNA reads TGCAGCGTTGATCTGGGACAAGGTACCTACGAGCAGTACTTC. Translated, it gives CSVDLGQGTYEQYF.